The 28 T cell receptor beta chains listed next were all sequenced from one sample in a study of early T cells in non-severe SARS-CoV-2 infection (dated by TCRdb to the early 2020s). The receptor library was made with 5' RACE. TCRdb names NextSeq 500 as the instrument used. The raw public data were reprocessed by TCRdb itself: fastp quality trimming at Q25, MiXCR clonotype calling, in-frame beta chains only. CDR3 protein duplicates are merged, each entry listing the most common genes and DNA. A total of tens of thousands of distinct CDR3 sequences appear in this sample, 20% to 25% of them only once. The ten largest clones take up 15% to 20% of the sample. The source was whole blood, collected at baseline. The receptors originated from an adult who was a healthcare worker with PCR-confirmed SARS-CoV-2 infection or an uninfected control (not recorded which).

This clonotype has at least ten counts. The rearrangement joins TRBV2 to TRBJ2-1; 12 bases align to TRBD2. Trimming cost V 4 bases and J 8 bases; bases outside gene matches: 9. Germline V gives CDR1 SNHLY, CDR2 FYNNEI. This CDR3 spans 16 amino acids. The CDR3 sequence is CASSVTSGGQLYEQFF. CDR3 DNA sequence: TGTGCCAGCAGTGTAACTAGCGGGGGGCAGTTGTATGAGCAGTTCTTC.

DNA for the CDR3: TGTGCCAGCAGTTTACAAGGGAGGGGGCAGCCCCAGCATTTT. Protein sequence: CASSLQGRGQPQHF. The chain uses TRBV12-3 or TRBV12-4 and TRBJ1-5, with a possible D match to TRBD1 (6 bases). V gave up 2 bases and J gave up 7 bases, with 12 bases separating them. The CDR3 runs to 14 residues.

The J gene is TRBJ1-4, the V gene TRBV7-9; D gene unclear. This CDR3 is 16 amino acids long. The V end was cut by 5 bases, the J end by 0 bases, with 13 bases between. Germline values: CDR1 SEHNR, CDR2 FQNEAQ (reference sequence). CDR3 nucleotide sequence: TGTGCCAGCAGCCCAGATCGCTGGGCAACTAATGAAAAACTGTTTTTT. Its translation: CASSPDRWATNEKLFF. The entire variable domain, with the rest obtained from reference TRBV7-9 and TRBJ1-4, is as follows: DTGVSQNPRHKITKRGQNVTFRCDPISEHNRLYWYRQTLGQGPEFLTYFQNEAQLEKSRLLSDRFSAERPKGSFSTLEIQRTEQGDSAMYLCASSPDRWATNEKLFFGSGTQLSVL.

The chain joins TRBV18 to TRBJ1-5; D may be TRBD1 (6 bases). V lost 1 base, J lost 4 bases, and 14 bases lay in between. The germline V gene encodes CDR1 KGHSH and CDR2 LQKENI. The CDR3 consists of 16 residues. In nucleotides, the CDR3 is TGTGCCAGCTCACCACTCGCGGGGGCAGATAATCAGCCCCAGCATTTT. As protein: CASSPLAGADNQPQHF.

This rearrangement joins TRBV7-9 to TRBJ1-1, with D possibly TRBD1 on 6 matching bases. Deletions cut 1 base from V and 4 bases from J, with 13 bases between. The CDR3 covers 15 residues. The germline CDR1 and CDR2 sequences are SEHNR and FQNEAQ (reference sequence). DNA for the CDR3: TGTGCCAGCAGCTTAGTATCAGGGGCGGGCACTGAAGCTTTCTTT. This gives the protein CASSLVSGAGTEAFF.

This clonotype was observed a few times. The rearrangement joins TRBV29-1 to TRBJ1-4; tentative D call: TRBD1 (5 bases). The length of the CDR3 is 13 residues. Looked up from germline, CDR1 is SQVTM and CDR2 is ANQGSEA. CDR3 bases: TGCGTGGGAGGGGTTGCAACTAATGAAAAACTGTTTTTT. Translated, it gives CVGGVATNEKLFF.

This clonotype was found a few times. The V gene is TRBV19, the J gene TRBJ2-5; D is unclear. CDR3 length equals 9 residues. Germline CDR1 is LNHDA and CDR2 is SQIVND (reference sequence). The V and J ends lost 10 bases and 5 bases respectively, with 5 bases between them. The CDR3 nucleotides read TGTGCCAAAACGGAGACCCAGTACTTC. The encoded protein is CAKTETQYF. The variable domain in full, completed from reference TRBV19 and TRBJ2-5, reads DGGITQSPKYLFRKEGQNVTLSCEQNLNHDAMYWYRQDPGQGLRLIYYSQIVNDFQKGDIAEGYSVSREKKESFPLTVTSAQKNPTAFYLCAKTETQYFGPGTRLLVL.

Ten or more counts support this clonotype. V and J are TRBV6-5 and TRBJ2-7, with a weak D call TRBD1 (5 bases). The ends were cut back, 10 bases at V and 5 bases at J, with 18 bases in the middle. Germline CDR1 is MNHEY and CDR2 is SVGAGI. This CDR3 has 13 amino acids. In nucleotides, the CDR3 is TGTGCCACGGCGGACACCTTTGGGGACGAGCAGTACTTC. Translated, it gives CATADTFGDEQYF.

The rearrangement links TRBV3-1 to TRBJ2-2, with D hard to call. Trimming cost V 2 bases and J 8 bases, with 6 bases left between them. The CDR3 is 12 amino acids. The V gene's germline CDR1 is LGHDT and CDR2 YNNKEL (reference sequence). This chain's CDR3 is CASSQFNGELFF. CDR3 nucleotide sequence: TGTGCCAGCAGCCAATTTAATGGGGAGCTGTTTTTT.

CDR3 nucleotides: TGTGCCAGCTCACCGACACAGAACTCCTACAATGAGCAGTTCTTC. This sequence encodes CASSPTQNSYNEQFF. The V call is TRBV18, the J call TRBJ2-1; no clear D gene. Trimming pared 3 bases from V and 0 bases from J, leaving 9 bases between. This CDR3 contains 15 residues. Germline CDR1 and CDR2: KGHSH and LQKENI.

The rearrangement uses TRBV7-9 and TRBJ2-1; a weak D match, TRBD2 (7 bases). V was pared by 11 bases and J by 6 bases, with 14 bases between. The CDR3 totals 12 residues. CDR1 and CDR2 from the germline V gene are SEHNR and FQNEAQ (reference sequence). The CDR3 sequence is CAVRGGANEQFF. For the CDR3, the DNA is TGTGCCGTGAGAGGGGGGGCCAATGAGCAGTTCTTC. The whole variable domain, filled in from reference TRBV7-9 and TRBJ2-1, reads DTGVSQNPRHKITKRGQNVTFRCDPISEHNRLYWYRQTLGQGPEFLTYFQNEAQLEKSRLLSDRFSAERPKGSFSTLEIQRTEQGDSAMYLCAVRGGANEQFFGPGTRLTVL.

The chain carries TRBV29-1 and TRBJ2-5; possible D gene TRBD1, 5 bases. With 5 bases removed from V and 1 base from J, the gap between germline ends came to 11 bases. Germline values: CDR1 SQVTM, CDR2 ANQGSEA. The CDR3 has 13 amino acids. CDR3 region: CSVFRQLQETQYF. CDR3 coding DNA: TGCAGCGTTTTCCGACAGCTCCAAGAGACCCAGTACTTC.

The rearrangement links TRBV19 to TRBJ2-7, with 10 bases lining up with TRBD2. Looked up from germline, CDR1 is LNHDA and CDR2 is SQIVND (reference sequence). CDR3 size: 14 residues. Losses at the gene ends were 4 bases for V and 3 bases for J; bases not matched to a gene: 3. The CDR3 sequence: CASSTSGGIYEQYF. CDR3 nucleotide sequence: TGTGCCAGTAGTACTAGCGGGGGTATCTACGAGCAGTACTTC.

The chain combines TRBV18 with TRBJ1-2; D not certain. V was clipped by 0 bases and J by 7 bases, with 6 bases between them. This CDR3 has 12 amino acids. CDR1 is KGHSH and CDR2 is LQKENI in the germline V gene. The CDR3 region is CASSPPTVGYTF. The CDR3 DNA sequence: TGTGCCAGCTCACCACCAACTGTTGGCTACACCTTC.

The CDR3 protein is CSAREQYSGTKAFF. The CDR3 DNA reads TGCAGTGCTAGAGAACAGTACTCGGGGACCAAAGCTTTCTTT. The J gene is TRBJ1-1, the V gene TRBV20-1; a possible D gene is TRBD1 (5 bases). V lost 0 bases, J lost 9 bases, and 17 bases lay in between. The CDR3 consists of 14 residues. Per germline, CDR1 DFQATT and CDR2 SNEGSKA (reference sequence).

This clonotype was seen only a few times. This chain links TRBV27 with TRBJ2-5; D unclear. V lost 2 bases, J lost 5 bases, and 9 bases lay in between. The germline V gene encodes CDR1 MNHEY and CDR2 SMNVEV (reference sequence). The CDR3 contains 13 residues. The CDR3 DNA sequence: TGTGCCAGCAGTTTACGAGCAGAGGAGACCCAGTACTTC. Translated: CASSLRAEETQYF.

This clonotype turned up a few times. The genes are TRBV6-1 and TRBJ1-5; no reliable D call. Trimming took off 3 bases at V and 2 bases at J, with 5 bases between the two ends. The CDR3 has 13 amino acids. Per the germline V gene, CDR1 is MNHNS and CDR2 is SASEGT. The CDR3 region has the DNA TGTGCCAGCAGTGAGGCGGGCAATCAGCCCCAGCATTTT. Protein product: CASSEAGNQPQHF.

The gene calls are TRBV7-3 and TRBJ2-5; tentative D call: TRBD1 (5 bases). The CDR3 consists of 13 residues. V dropped 3 bases and J dropped 5 bases, with 10 bases sitting between them. Germline V gives CDR1 SGHTA, CDR2 FQGTGA. CDR3 residues: CASSFPGAETQYF. In DNA form, the CDR3 reads TGTGCCAGCAGCTTCCCTGGGGCGGAGACCCAGTACTTC.

In its sample, this clonotype was seen many times. V usage is TRBV5-6 and J usage is TRBJ1-2; D remains unclear. With 0 bases removed from V and 3 bases from J, the gap between germline ends came to 6 bases. There are 13 residues in the CDR3. The V gene's germline CDR1 is SGHDT and CDR2 YYEEEE. The DNA for the CDR3 is TGTGCCAGCAGCTTGGGAACGGACTATGGCTACACCTTC. The encoded protein is CASSLGTDYGYTF.

This clonotype has only a few counts. The chain combines TRBV11-2 with TRBJ2-5; the D gene could be TRBD1 or TRBD2 (6 bases each). The length of the CDR3 is 11 residues. V shed 5 bases and J shed 7 bases, with 8 bases lying between them. Germline assignment: CDR1 SGHAT and CDR2 FQNNGV. The CDR3 DNA reads TGTGCCAGCAGCGGAGGGGGGACCCAGTACTTC. Translation: CASSGGGTQYF.

The chain joins TRBV11-3 to TRBJ2-1, with 15 positions matching TRBD2. The CDR3 runs to 19 residues. Trimming at V came to 5 bases and at J to 0 bases, leaving 8 bases not matched to a gene. Germline V lookup: CDR1 SGHNT, CDR2 YENEEA. CDR3 in amino acids: CASSTGLAGGPASYNEQFF. CDR3 DNA sequence: TGTGCCAGCAGCACCGGACTAGCGGGGGGGCCTGCCTCCTACAATGAGCAGTTCTTC.

The chain employs TRBV7-9 and TRBJ2-2, with D unclear. V lost 2 bases, J lost 0 bases, and 4 bases lay in between. The CDR3 loop spans 14 amino acids. Germline CDR1 is SEHNR and CDR2 is FQNEAQ (reference sequence). The CDR3 protein is CASSLPANTGELFF. CDR3 nucleotide sequence: TGTGCCAGCAGCTTACCAGCGAACACCGGGGAGCTGTTTTTT.

This clonotype occurred a few times. The chain combines TRBV12-3 or TRBV12-4 with TRBJ1-5, with D perhaps matching TRBD1 (5 bases). The V end was cut by 6 bases, the J end by 4 bases, with 13 bases between. The CDR3 has 14 residues. CDR3 sequence reads: CASSPQTDNQPQHF. The CDR3 DNA reads TGTGCCAGCAGCCCTCAGACAGATAATCAGCCCCAGCATTTT.

J is TRBJ2-5 and V is TRBV5-1; D remains unclear. V lost 7 bases, J lost 1 base, and 14 bases lay in between. Germline V lookup: CDR1 SGHRS, CDR2 YFSETQ. This CDR3 region has 14 residues. The DNA of the CDR3 is TGCGCCAGCGGAAAAGGCCAACCCCAAGAGACCCAGTACTTC. Amino acids: CASGKGQPQETQYF.

There are many counts of this clonotype. V and J are TRBV20-1 and TRBJ2-1, with TRBD2 identical over 9 bases. The V segment lost 6 bases and the J segment 0 bases; nucleotides outside the gene matches: 15. Looked up from germline, CDR1 is DFQATT and CDR2 is SNEGSKA (reference sequence). The CDR3 totals 18 residues. The DNA of the CDR3 is TGCAGTGCCGGGGTGGCTAGCGGGGATTCAAGCTCCTACAATGAGCAGTTCTTC. As protein: CSAGVASGDSSSYNEQFF.

The CDR3 region is CATSAGPNYGYTF. CDR3 in DNA: TGTGCCACCAGCGCCGGACCGAACTATGGCTACACCTTC. V is TRBV15 and J is TRBJ1-2, with D unclear. V was pared by 5 bases and J by 2 bases, with 9 bases between. This CDR3 has 13 amino acids. CDR1 is LNHNV and CDR2 is YYDKDF in the germline V gene (reference sequence).

V and J are TRBV20-1 and TRBJ1-5; 8 bases are shared with TRBD1. The J segment lost 4 bases and the V segment lost 5 bases, leaving 10 bases of the junction unmatched. The CDR3 sequence is 15 residues long. The germline gives CDR1 DFQATT, CDR2 SNEGSKA (reference sequence). The CDR3 nucleotides are TGCAGTGCTCGAACAGGGGGGCCGTTAAATCAGCCCCAGCATTTT. Protein sequence: CSARTGGPLNQPQHF.

V usage is TRBV20-1 and J usage is TRBJ2-5; D is perhaps TRBD2 (6 bases). The germline V gene encodes CDR1 DFQATT and CDR2 SNEGSKA (reference sequence). The V end was cut by 1 base, the J end by 1 base, with 7 bases between. CDR3 length equals 13 residues. For the CDR3, the DNA is TGCAGTGCTAGAGTGGGAGGCCAAGAGACCCAGTACTTC. Translating it yields CSARVGGQETQYF.